This paragraph reports one T cell receptor (beta chain). It has no known antigen specificity. The sample holds no much larger clone one base away, and base qualities are not on file. TCR beta CDR3 regions were amplified from RNA transcripts for repertoire sequencing. The first round of RT-PCR was done with HTBI primers and the Qiagen OneStep RT-PCR kit, and was followed by a second round of multiplex PCR, then size selection and purification. Sequencing of the libraries was carried out on an Illumina HiSeq2000 in paired-end mode with 100 bp reads. The paper's processing steps were these. Reads were processed with SOAPnuke, discarding reads with adapters, uncalled bases, mean Phred below 15, or no exact constant-primer or identifier match. COPE v1.2.5 was used to merge the high-quality paired reads. Clonotypes were defined as unique nucleotide sequences and were aligned to IMGT TRB V, D and J references using MiTCR v1.1. The analysis was limited to V-J combinations with a frequency above 0.0001, which together covered roughly 99% of repertoires. For each V-J combination, a TCR clonal expansion and chaos score was defined as F50 clonal expansion divided by the chaos observed in the TCRdist matrix. Features were reduced by Welch's t-statistics and random forest to around 14 V-J combinations, which fed a naive Bayes classifier. The similarity between thyroid and blood repertoires was quantified using the Morisita-Horn index. TCRdb redid the processing of the public reads, applying fastp at Q25 and MiXCR, and retained in-frame beta chains. Rows with one shared CDR3 protein collapse into an entry with the most common genes and DNA. What appears here as the V and J calls and clone size reflects TCRdb's work, not the paper's. The sample table holds 350,000 to 400,000 distinct CDR3 sequences, of which approximately 15% were seen once. The biggest ten clones account for roughly 7% of the sample.

Hyperthyroidism was considered stable if no progression to ophthalmopathy occurred within 18 months of follow-up. Hyperthyroidism patients were newly diagnosed, were aged 18 to 65 years, and had a disease duration under 2 months. Patients with other autoimmune diseases, uncontrolled infections, pregnancy or lactation were excluded from the study. Diagnosis was based on clinical symptoms, serum thyroxine, TRAb, thyroid ultrasound and orbital computed tomography. Using Ficoll-Paque density gradient centrifugation, PBMCs were isolated from 8.5 to 10 ml of fresh peripheral blood. Total RNA was extracted using Trizol reagent, and RNA quality was checked on an Agilent 2100 Bioanalyzer. This specimen comes from a study of Graves' ophthalmopathy and Graves' hyperthyroidism (dated by TCRdb to 2017 to 2018). About the full investigation: Peripheral blood was collected before any treatment was given, at the time of initial diagnosis. An independent validation cohort comprised roughly 20 hyperthyroidism patients and over 15 patients who later progressed from hyperthyroidism to ophthalmopathy. In total, over 130 blood samples were TCR-sequenced: approximately 40 ophthalmopathy, 80 or so hyperthyroidism and some 17 hyperthyroidism-to-ophthalmopathy patients. The 100 or so discovery patients were randomly divided into training and test sets at a 7:3 ratio. A discovery set of 95 to 100 patients (under 45 ophthalmopathy, about 59 stable hyperthyroidism) was enrolled to explore V-J signatures distinguishing ophthalmopathy from hyperthyroidism. TCR beta repertoire signatures were used to distinguish Graves' ophthalmopathy from Graves' hyperthyroidism and to predict progression to ophthalmopathy. In roughly 6 hyperthyroidism patients, T-cell repertoires of thyroid tissue and blood were compared. Following sampling, methimazole starting at 30 mg daily was administered to hyperthyroidism patients, and high-dose intravenous methylprednisolone was administered to ophthalmopathy patients. Study-wide findings and limitations: In cross-validation, the 13-signature model distinguished ophthalmopathy from stable hyperthyroidism with 87.88% sensitivity and over 81% specificity, while in the test set the corresponding values were around 79% and 71%. In validation, the model predicted ophthalmopathy progression with over 60% sensitivity and 72% to 80% specificity; some 13 predicted patients were CT-confirmed with GO in a median of approximately 6.5 months. No statistical method was used to predetermine the sample size, and group allocation was not hidden from the investigators. Most expanded thyroid clonotypes with a frequency above 0.001 also appeared in blood, which suggests that blood repertoires may reflect the immune response in the thyroid.

The germline V end is reduced by 0 bases and the J end by 6 bases; junction bases left unmatched: 5. The CDR3, from cysteine to phenylalanine, totals 16 residues. This entry keeps only the CDR3 DNA: 48 bases, framed from base 1. Specimen: peripheral blood. The chain is encoded by TRBV12-3 or TRBV12-4 joined to TRBJ2-7, and TRBD2 matches 13 of the central bases. The TCR sequence derives from a woman in her late teens or twenties with stable Graves' hyperthyroidism. Donor details come from another sample of the same person, matched by shared clones. This receptor carries the CDR3 CASSLARGLAGSEQYF. The DNA sequence is TGTGCCAGCAGTTTAGCCCGGGGACTAGCGGGGAGCGAGCAGTACTTC.